These 23 T cell receptor beta chains originate from one sample sequenced in a study of blood T cell repertoires in COVID-19. Generated by immunoSEQ multiplex PCR, the TCRdb table keeps only in-frame clones and is missing some. The table has under 300,000 clones, under 95% seen once; the top ten hold roughly 2%. Sequencing used PBMCs or T cells enriched from blood (not recorded which). These receptors were obtained from a woman aged 40 to 50 with acute COVID-19.

The V gene is TRBV7-9, the J gene TRBJ2-7; 7 bases fit TRBD2. CDR3 length: 15 amino acids. The germline CDR1 and CDR2 sequences are SEHNR and FQNEAQ (reference sequence). V lost 5 bases and J lost 1; bases outside the gene matches: 8. CDR3 in DNA: TGTGCCAGCAGCCAACCCGGACTAGTATCCTACGAGCAGTACTTC. It codes for CASSQPGLVSYEQYF.

The V and J genes are TRBV11-2 and TRBJ2-5; the D gene is possibly TRBD1 (6 bases). The V end was cut by 0 bases, the J end by 7 bases, with 15 bases between. The CDR3 length is 15 residues. CDR1 SGHAT and CDR2 FQNNGV come from the germline V gene. This chain's CDR3 is CASSLDNRVDGTQYF. CDR3 in DNA: TGTGCCAGCAGCTTAGATAACAGGGTTGACGGGACCCAGTACTTC.

This chain connects TRBV27 to TRBJ1-4; 7 nucleotides agree with TRBD1. V lost 6 bases and J lost 8; bases outside the gene matches: 12. CDR3 length: 15 residues. Germline CDR1 MNHEY, CDR2 SMNVEV (reference sequence). The CDR3 here is CASSNTGAVGEKLFF. In DNA, the CDR3 is TGTGCCAGCAGCAATACAGGGGCGGTGGGGGAAAAACTGTTTTTT.

The chain carries TRBV6-5 and TRBJ1-6, with TRBD1 identical over 7 bases. Germline CDR1 MNHEY, CDR2 SVGAGI. J lost 4 bases, V lost 6 bases, and 3 bases had no gene match. The CDR3 is 14 residues long. The CDR3 coding sequence is TGTGCCAGCAGCAGGGACAGTTATAATTCACCCCTCCACTTT. Residues: CASSRDSYNSPLHF.

The chain couples TRBV29-1 to TRBJ1-5; possibly TRBD1 for D (5 bases). V shed 6 bases and J shed 4 bases, with 10 bases lying between them. The V gene's germline CDR1 is SQVTM and CDR2 ANQGSEA. This CDR3 has 12 residues. The CDR3 loop is CSVGHPNQPQHF. CDR3 nucleotides: TGCAGCGTAGGACACCCAAATCAGCCCCAGCATTTT.

The V call is TRBV29-1, the J call TRBJ2-7, with 8 bases that match TRBD1. Trimming removed 7 bases from V and 5 bases from J; junction bases left unmatched: 13. Germline V gene sequence: CDR1 SQVTM, CDR2 ANQGSEA. The CDR3 sequence is 14 residues long. In nucleotides, the CDR3 is TGCAGCGCCGCATATCCAGGGGGCAGGAACGAGCAGTACTTC. This gives the protein CSAAYPGGRNEQYF.

This clone is a singleton in its sample. The chain has TRBV2 and TRBJ1-3, with D maybe TRBD1 (5 bases). The CDR3 spans 15 residues. Germline-derived CDR1 and CDR2 are SNHLY and FYNNEI. The V end lost 2 bases, the J end lost 0 bases, and 8 bases lay between the germline ends. The DNA for the CDR3 is TGTGCCAGCAGTGAACAAAGGGGCTCTGGAAACACCATATATTTT. Protein product: CASSEQRGSGNTIYF. Looking up the rest from reference TRBV2 and TRBJ1-3 gives the full variable domain: EPEVTQTPSHQVTQMGQEVILRCVPISNHLYFYWYRQILGQKVEFLVSFYNNEISEKSEIFDDQFSVERPDGSNFTLKIRSTKLEDSAMYFCASSEQRGSGNTIYFGEGSWLTVV.

The J gene is TRBJ1-2, the V gene TRBV14, with D unresolved. V gave up 2 bases and J gave up 1 base, with 11 bases separating them. CDR1 and CDR2 (germline): SGHDN, FVKESK. CDR3 length: 15 amino acids. The CDR3 DNA sequence: TGTGCCAGCAGCCAAATGCCAGTCGTTAACTATGGCTACACCTTC. Its translation: CASSQMPVVNYGYTF.

The chain carries TRBV2 and TRBJ1-6; TRBD1 aligns across 7 bases. The CDR3 is made up of 14 amino acids. V dropped 4 bases and J dropped 7; count of bases not matched to a gene: 4. Germline assignment: CDR1 SNHLY and CDR2 FYNNEI. The CDR3 sequence: CASSATGYNSPLHF. CDR3 coding DNA: TGTGCCAGCAGTGCGACAGGGTACAATTCACCCCTCCACTTT.

The rearrangement links TRBV19 to TRBJ1-4; 8 nucleotides align to TRBD1. CDR1 is LNHDA and CDR2 is SQIVND in the germline V gene (reference sequence). This CDR3 is built from 16 residues. Trimming cost V 7 bases and J 0 bases; bases outside gene matches: 7. The CDR3 DNA reads TGTGCCAGTACTCGGACAGGGTATGCAACTAATGAAAAACTGTTTTTT. This codes for CASTRTGYATNEKLFF.

The chain combines TRBV7-9 with TRBJ2-7; 10 bases line up with TRBD2. The CDR3 covers 17 residues. The germline V gene has CDR1 SEHNR and CDR2 FQNEAQ (reference sequence). The junction had 9 bases not matched to a gene; V was cut back by 1 base and J by 3 bases. The CDR3 sequence: CASSLEAGLARLYEQYF. The CDR3 nucleotides are TGTGCCAGCAGCTTAGAGGCGGGACTAGCGAGACTCTACGAGCAGTACTTC.

This clone came up many times. The chain recombines TRBV30 with TRBJ1-1; maybe TRBD1 (5 bases). CDR1 and CDR2 (germline): GTSNPN, SVGIG (reference sequence). The V end lost 2 bases, the J end lost 4 bases, and 11 bases lay between the germline ends. The CDR3 is 13 amino acids. The CDR3 protein is CAWSRAGGTEAFF. Here the CDR3 DNA reads TGTGCCTGGAGTCGGGCGGGGGGCACTGAAGCTTTCTTT.

J is TRBJ1-3 and V is TRBV28; D is unresolved. The CDR3 runs 15 residues. CDR1 and CDR2 (germline): MDHEN, SYDVKM. V was clipped by 6 bases and J by 4 bases, with 16 bases between them. The CDR3 DNA reads TGTGCCAGCAGGGGTGGCTCACGAGGGGGAAACACCATATATTTT. Translation: CASRGGSRGGNTIYF.

The chain employs TRBV13 and TRBJ2-1; 12 bases agree with TRBD2. This CDR3 has 15 amino acids. J lost 5 bases, V lost 5 bases, and 4 bases had no gene match. In germline, CDR1 is PRHDT, CDR2 FYEKMQ (reference sequence). CDR3 loop: CASSDRLAGDNEQFF. In DNA form, the CDR3 reads TGTGCCAGCAGCGATAGACTAGCGGGGGACAATGAGCAGTTCTTC. Filled out from reference TRBV13 and TRBJ2-1, the complete variable domain reads AAGVIQSPRHLIKEKRETATLKCYPIPRHDTVYWYQQGPGQDPQFLISFYEKMQSDKGSIPDRFSAQQFSDYHSELNMSSLELGDSALYFCASSDRLAGDNEQFFGPGTRLTVL.

The DNA for the CDR3 is TGTGCCAGCAGTTACTCGACGGGGGAGCAAGAGACCCAGTACTTC. The encoded protein is CASSYSTGEQETQYF. The gene calls are TRBV6-5 and TRBJ2-5, with TRBD2 as a possible D gene (6 bases). The ends were cut back, 0 bases at V and 2 bases at J, with 10 bases in the middle. The CDR3 consists of 15 residues. CDR1 is MNHEY and CDR2 is SVGAGI in the germline V gene.

The chain combines TRBV11-3 with TRBJ2-5; D is perhaps TRBD2 (6 bases). From germline, CDR1 is SGHNT and CDR2 YENEEA. This CDR3 contains 14 residues. Between the trimmed V and J ends, which lost 5 bases and 5 bases, there was a span of 15 bases. The CDR3 sequence is CASSGSGRRETQYF. The CDR3 DNA follows: TGTGCCAGCAGCGGTTCGGGGAGGCGGGAGACCCAGTACTTC.

The chain is built from TRBV9 and TRBJ2-6; a possible D gene is TRBD2 (5 bases). The CDR3 spans 18 residues. V was pared by 0 bases and J by 1 base, with 14 bases between. CDR1 SGDLS and CDR2 YYNGEE come from the germline V gene. CDR3 DNA: TGTGCCAGCAGCGTAGGTGAGGGAGTCAGGTCTGGGGCCAACGTCCTGACTTTC. Protein sequence: CASSVGEGVRSGANVLTF.

The chain combines TRBV7-2 with TRBJ2-7; TRBD2 is a possible D gene (6 bases). Trimming removed 3 bases from V and 7 bases from J, with 19 bases in between. Germline V gives CDR1 SGHTA, CDR2 FQGNSA. The CDR3 is 15 amino acids. In DNA, the CDR3 is TGTGCCAGCAGCTTTTCCGGGAGAGGCGGGGAGGAGCAGTACTTC. Translated: CASSFSGRGGEEQYF.

CDR3 sequence reads: CASSFSTNYGYTF. The CDR3 bases are TGTGCCAGCAGCTTTTCAACTAACTATGGCTACACCTTC. The chain joins TRBV7-9 to TRBJ1-2; D call uncertain. The CDR3 sequence is 13 residues long. Trimming took 3 bases from V and 0 from J, leaving 5 bases between them. The germline CDR1 and CDR2 sequences are SEHNR and FQNEAQ (reference sequence).

This chain links TRBV11-2 with TRBJ2-2; D is possibly TRBD2 (6 bases). From germline, CDR1 is SGHAT and CDR2 FQNNGV. The length of the CDR3 is 15 residues. Trimming shortened V by 1 base and J by 4 bases, and 10 bases separated the two germline ends. The CDR3 DNA reads as TGTGCCAGCAGCTTAGTACGGGGGTCCACCGGGGAGCTGTTTTTT. It codes for CASSLVRGSTGELFF.

The chain joins TRBV29-1 to TRBJ2-1; 9 nucleotides agree with TRBD2. The CDR3 contains 15 residues. V was pared by 6 bases and J by 3 bases, with 9 bases of the junction left unmatched. Germline V gene data show CDR1 as SQVTM and CDR2 as ANQGSEA. CDR3 nucleotides: TGCAGCGTCGGCGGGGGGGCAATGATCTACAATGAGCAGTTCTTC. It encodes CSVGGGAMIYNEQFF.

The V call is TRBV28, the J call TRBJ1-4, with D perhaps matching TRBD1 (5 bases). Germline V gene sequence: CDR1 MDHEN, CDR2 SYDVKM. The germline V and J ends were trimmed by 6 bases and 7 bases, with 12 bases remaining between them. CDR3 length: 13 residues. CDR3 DNA: TGTGCCAGCAGCCGGGACTCGGCTGAAAAACTGTTTTTT. Protein sequence: CASSRDSAEKLFF.

The chain has TRBV30 and TRBJ1-5; the match to TRBD1 covers 7 bases. CDR1 and CDR2 from the germline V gene are GTSNPN and SVGIG (reference sequence). V trimming: 2 bases; J trimming: 7 bases; junction bases outside the gene matches: 5. The CDR3 is 13 amino acids. The CDR3, as DNA: TGTGCCTGGAGTACCCAGGGGGAACAGCCCCAGCATTTT. Encoded protein: CAWSTQGEQPQHF.